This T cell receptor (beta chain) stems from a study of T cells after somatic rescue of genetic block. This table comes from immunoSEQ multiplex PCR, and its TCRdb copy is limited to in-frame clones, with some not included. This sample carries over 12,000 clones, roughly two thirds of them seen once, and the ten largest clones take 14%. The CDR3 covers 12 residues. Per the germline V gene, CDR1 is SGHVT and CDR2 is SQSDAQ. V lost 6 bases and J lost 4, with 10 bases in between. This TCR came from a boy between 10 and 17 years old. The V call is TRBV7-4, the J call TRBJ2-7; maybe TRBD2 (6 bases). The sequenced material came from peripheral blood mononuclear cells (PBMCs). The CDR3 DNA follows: TGTGCCAGCAGGGAGGGGTTTTACGAGCAGTACTTC. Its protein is CASREGFYEQYF.